The 22 T cell receptor beta chains listed next were all sequenced from one sample in a study of T-cell reconstitution after alpha-beta-depleted transplantation in children. Unique molecular identifiers tagged the TCRbeta library. TCRdb itself ran the PCR reads through MiXCR, one entry per CDR3 protein. In the table there are a few hundred thousand distinct CDR3 sequences, 9.7% of which are singletons. Sequenced here: PBMCs from the stem cell graft donor, sampled from the stem cell graft. These receptors originate from a human donor who donated a stem cell graft to a child with SCID.

This clonotype was picked up many times. The chain joins TRBV12-3 or TRBV12-4 to TRBJ2-2, with D possibly being TRBD2 (5 bases). The CDR3 has 16 residues. The V and J ends lost 3 bases and 4 bases respectively, with 15 bases between them. The DNA for the CDR3 is TGTGCCAGCAGTTTCGGTACGGGGATATCCACCGGGGAGCTGTTTTTT. This encodes CASSFGTGISTGELFF.

This clonotype was seen ten or more times. This rearrangement joins TRBV6-5 to TRBJ1-5; D possibly corresponds to TRBD1 (5 bases). Germline V gene lookup returns CDR1 MNHEY and CDR2 SVGAGI. The CDR3 consists of 15 residues. Trimming pared 2 bases from V and 3 bases from J, leaving 11 bases between. CDR3 region: CASSYPRESNQPQHF. The CDR3 nucleotides read TGTGCCAGCAGTTACCCCAGGGAATCCAATCAGCCCCAGCATTTT.

The sample holds many counts of this clonotype. The rearrangement links TRBV5-1 to TRBJ1-5, with 7 bases that match TRBD1. Germline V gives CDR1 SGHRS, CDR2 YFSETQ. The CDR3 contains 14 residues. With 0 bases clipped from V and 7 bases from J, the junction kept 4 bases outside the gene matches. The CDR3 nucleotides read TGCGCCAGCAGCTTGGATATAGGGGGCCAGCCCCAGCATTTT. Protein product: CASSLDIGGQPQHF.

About this clonotype itself: This may be a read error, as it is one base from a much larger clone. The chain has TRBV20-1 and TRBJ2-1; 9 bases are a match to TRBD2. The CDR3 contains 17 residues. Germline lookup yields CDR1 DFQATT and CDR2 SNEGSKA (reference sequence). The CDR3 loop reads CCARDWPIAGDVNEQFF. CDR3 DNA sequence: TGCTGTGCTAGAGATTGGCCGATAGCGGGGGACGTTAATGAGCAGTTCTTC.

This sequence joins TRBV18 and TRBJ2-3, with a weak D call TRBD1 (5 bases). The CDR3 is 12 amino acids. Germline lookup yields CDR1 KGHSH and CDR2 LQKENI. Trimming took off 4 bases at V and 5 bases at J, with 7 bases between the two ends. Here the CDR3 reads CASSRGQDTQYF. CDR3 coding DNA: TGTGCCAGCTCACGGGGCCAAGATACGCAGTATTTT.

This clonotype was observed at least ten times. The genes are TRBV11-1 and TRBJ2-5; no reliable D call. CDR1 is SGHAT, CDR2 FQDESV, per germline (reference sequence). V was pared by 3 bases and J by 1 base, with 9 bases between. CDR3 length equals 14 residues. CDR3 DNA sequence: TGTGCCAGCAGCTTCGGGCAGTCCCAAGAGACCCAGTACTTC. Translated: CASSFGQSQETQYF.

The CDR3 loop reads CASSQDRNRAAGANVLTF. CDR3 nucleotides: TGTGCCAGCAGCCAAGATCGCAACAGGGCCGCTGGGGCCAACGTCCTGACTTTC. This chain uses TRBV3-1 with TRBJ2-6, with D possibly TRBD1 on 6 matching bases. This CDR3 is 18 amino acids long. The germline gives CDR1 LGHDT, CDR2 YNNKEL (reference sequence). Trimming cost V 0 bases and J 2 bases, with 14 bases left between them.

This chain uses TRBV12-3 or TRBV12-4 with TRBJ1-4, with D uncertain. This CDR3 comprises 14 residues. Trimming took 5 bases from V and 8 from J, leaving 15 bases between them. The CDR3 sequence: CASSPGMIREKLFF. The CDR3 region has the DNA TGTGCCAGCAGTCCGGGAATGATTCGGGAAAAACTGTTTTTT.

This clonotype was seen repeatedly, ten times or more. V gene TRBV12-3 or TRBV12-4 combines with J gene TRBJ2-7; D is undetermined. The CDR3 has 14 amino acids. The V and J ends lost 4 bases and 2 bases respectively, with 12 bases between them. Here the CDR3 DNA reads TGTGCCAGCAGTTCACCGACAAGTACCTACGAGCAGTACTTC. Translating it yields CASSSPTSTYEQYF.

This clonotype was picked up many times. The chain employs TRBV21-1 and TRBJ2-3. TRBV21-1 is a documented pseudogene. CDR3 length: 16 residues. The CDR3 nucleotides are TGTGCCAGCAGCAAAAACGAGAGACGGGCCACAGATACGCAGTATTTT. It yields the protein CASSKNERRATDTQYF.

This clonotype was found many times. The chain joins TRBV7-9 to TRBJ2-3, with 9 positions matching TRBD1. This CDR3 is 15 amino acids long. J was trimmed by 2 bases and V by 4 bases; bases with no gene match: 4. Germline values: CDR1 SEHNR, CDR2 FQNEAQ (reference sequence). CDR3 protein: CASSSGQGPTDTQYF. The DNA of the CDR3 is TGTGCCAGCAGCTCTGGACAGGGGCCCACAGATACGCAGTATTTT.

The chain employs TRBV12-3 or TRBV12-4 and TRBJ1-1, with D uncertain. V shed 3 bases and J shed 5 bases, with 13 bases lying between them. The CDR3 consists of 14 residues. CDR3 sequence (DNA): TGTGCCAGCAGTTTGGAAGGCGCGGAGACTGAAGCTTTCTTT. Residues: CASSLEGAETEAFF.

This clonotype was observed many times. The chain couples TRBV4-1 to TRBJ1-1; D not certain. This CDR3 has 13 residues. V shed 4 bases and J shed 2 bases, with 8 bases lying between them. Looked up from germline, CDR1 is MGHRA and CDR2 is YSYEKL. This chain's CDR3 is CASSPDLNTEAFF. The CDR3 nucleotides read TGCGCCAGCAGCCCAGACCTAAACACTGAAGCTTTCTTT.

In this sample, this clonotype turned up many times. This chain joins TRBV10-3 and TRBJ1-4; 8 bases line up with TRBD1. This CDR3 spans 15 amino acids. CDR1 is ENHRY and CDR2 is SYGVKD in the germline V gene. V gave up 5 bases and J gave up 7 bases; unmatched junction bases: 9. CDR3 nucleotides: TGTGCCATCAGTCGCAGGGGGCCTGAAGGTGAAAAACTGTTTTTT. Encoded protein: CAISRRGPEGEKLFF.

This clonotype was picked up many times. V is TRBV6-6 and J is TRBJ2-3, with D unresolved. Trimming removed 5 bases from V and 2 bases from J, with 11 bases in between. The germline V gene has CDR1 MNHNY and CDR2 SVGAGI (reference sequence). The CDR3 consists of 14 residues. DNA of the CDR3: TGTGCCAGCAGTCCGGACGAGTTCACAGATACGCAGTATTTT. It translates to CASSPDEFTDTQYF.

This rearrangement joins TRBV5-1 to TRBJ2-3; 8 bases are a match to TRBD2. V was pared by 2 bases and J by 0 bases, with 17 bases of the junction left unmatched. CDR1 SGHRS and CDR2 YFSETQ come from the germline V gene. The length of the CDR3 is 20 residues. As DNA, the CDR3 is TGCGCCAGCAGCTTTGGCGGGCAGCGGGGGACCCACCCTAGCACAGATACGCAGTATTTT. As protein: CASSFGGQRGTHPSTDTQYF.

This clonotype appeared many times. V is TRBV20-1 and J is TRBJ2-1; 12 positions match TRBD2. CDR3 size: 13 residues. The germline V gene encodes CDR1 DFQATT and CDR2 SNEGSKA (reference sequence). V trimming: 0 bases; J trimming: 12 bases; junction bases outside the gene matches: 3. CDR3 region: CSAREASGGVQFF. Written as DNA, the CDR3 is TGCAGTGCTAGAGAAGCTAGCGGGGGGGTGCAGTTCTTC.

This clonotype was counted ten times or more. A junction end diverges from the germline sequence, so it may reflect a read error. This chain joins TRBV5-6 and TRBJ1-2, with unresolved D. This CDR3 has 13 amino acids. Germline CDR1 is SGHDT and CDR2 is YYEEEE. The CDR3 sequence: CASSLGGNYGYTF. The CDR3 bases are TGCGCCAGCAGCTTGGGCGGTAACTATGGCTACACCTTC.

This clonotype was found many times. The V gene is TRBV15, the J gene TRBJ2-7, with 9 bases fitting TRBD1. Germline V gene lookup returns CDR1 LNHNV and CDR2 YYDKDF (reference sequence). The CDR3 has 20 residues. V lost 0 bases to trimming and J lost 4 bases; unmatched junction nucleotides: 19. CDR3 sequence reads: CATSRDLDLNNRGRRYEQYF. CDR3 bases: TGTGCCACCAGCAGAGATCTCGACCTTAATAACAGGGGGCGACGGTACGAGCAGTACTTC.

There are a few counts of this clonotype. This chain connects TRBV2 to TRBJ2-1, with TRBD2 as a possible D gene (7 bases). CDR3 size: 15 residues. Trimming removed 6 bases from V and 7 bases from J, with 19 bases in between. Germline CDR1 is SNHLY and CDR2 is FYNNEI. The CDR3 DNA reads TGTGCCAGCAGGCTCCAGTCGGGGGGCTCAAATGAGCAGTTCTTC. This gives the protein CASRLQSGGSNEQFF.

This clonotype was counted between two and nine times. The rearrangement uses TRBV27 and TRBJ1-2; D gene ambiguous. The CDR3 loop spans 14 amino acids. Trimming stripped 8 bases from V and 1 base from J, with 14 bases between. CDR1 MNHEY and CDR2 SMNVEV come from the germline V gene (reference sequence). The CDR3 reads CASRLGRGNYGYTF. The CDR3 nucleotides are TGTGCCAGCCGGCTGGGCAGAGGTAACTATGGCTACACCTTC.

CDR3 residues: CASSRTGGSGNTIYF. CDR3 DNA sequence: TGTGCCAGCAGTCGCACAGGGGGTAGTGGAAACACCATATATTTT. V gene TRBV7-2 combines with J gene TRBJ1-3, with TRBD1 identical over 8 bases. The CDR3 sequence is 15 residues long. CDR1 is SGHTA and CDR2 is FQGNSA in the germline V gene. The J segment lost 3 bases and the V segment lost 6 bases, leaving 7 bases of the junction unmatched.